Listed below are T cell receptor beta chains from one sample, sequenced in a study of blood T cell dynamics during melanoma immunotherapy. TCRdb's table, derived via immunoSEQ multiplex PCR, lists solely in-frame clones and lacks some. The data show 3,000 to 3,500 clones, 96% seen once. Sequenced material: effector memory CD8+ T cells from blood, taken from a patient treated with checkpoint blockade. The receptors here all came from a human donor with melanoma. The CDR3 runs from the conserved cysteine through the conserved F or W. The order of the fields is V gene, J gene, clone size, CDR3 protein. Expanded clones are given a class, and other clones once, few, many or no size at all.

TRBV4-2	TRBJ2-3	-	CASSPRQGGTDTQYF
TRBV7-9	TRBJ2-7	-	CASSLAWEGPSSNEQYF
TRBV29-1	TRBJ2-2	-	CSVWNTGELFF
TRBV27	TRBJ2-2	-	CASSPPGERENTGELFF
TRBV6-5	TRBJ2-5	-	CASSYSGETQYF
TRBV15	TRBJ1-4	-	CATSRELGSAYEKLFF
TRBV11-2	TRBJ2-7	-	CASSVRSYEQYF
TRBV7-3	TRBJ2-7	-	CASALLIRGHQSYEQYF
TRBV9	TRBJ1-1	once	CASSTSRGSDTEAFF
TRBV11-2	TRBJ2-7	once	CASTSDRTYEQYF
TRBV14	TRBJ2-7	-	CASSQVGVAGSYEQYF
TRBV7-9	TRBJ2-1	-	CASSPGGSSYNEQFF
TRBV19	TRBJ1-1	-	CASSIGFTEAFF
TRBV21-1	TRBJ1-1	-	CASSKGKGDRTEAFF
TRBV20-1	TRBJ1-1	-	CSRGQSTEAFF
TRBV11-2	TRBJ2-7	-	CASSQGQATYEQYF